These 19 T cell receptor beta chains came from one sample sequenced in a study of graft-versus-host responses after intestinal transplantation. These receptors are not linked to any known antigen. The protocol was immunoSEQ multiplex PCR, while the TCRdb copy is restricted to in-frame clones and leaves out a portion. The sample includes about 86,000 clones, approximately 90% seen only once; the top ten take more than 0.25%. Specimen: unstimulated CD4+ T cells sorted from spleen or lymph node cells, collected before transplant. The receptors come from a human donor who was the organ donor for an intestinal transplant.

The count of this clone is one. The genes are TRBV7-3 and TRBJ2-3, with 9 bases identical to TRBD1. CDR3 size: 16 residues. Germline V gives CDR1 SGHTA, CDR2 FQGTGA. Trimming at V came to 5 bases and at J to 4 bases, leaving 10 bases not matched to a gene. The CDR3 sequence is CASSLGGQGVPDTQYF. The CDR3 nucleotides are TGTGCCAGCAGCCTAGGGGGACAGGGTGTGCCAGATACGCAGTATTTT.

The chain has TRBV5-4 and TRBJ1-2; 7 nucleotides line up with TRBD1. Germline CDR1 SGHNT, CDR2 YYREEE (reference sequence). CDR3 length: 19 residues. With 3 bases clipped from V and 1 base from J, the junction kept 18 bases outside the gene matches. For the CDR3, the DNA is TGTGCCAGCAGCTCGCGTTCCTTGGGCAGGGGGATTAATAACTATGGCTACACCTTC. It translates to CASSSRSLGRGINNYGYTF.

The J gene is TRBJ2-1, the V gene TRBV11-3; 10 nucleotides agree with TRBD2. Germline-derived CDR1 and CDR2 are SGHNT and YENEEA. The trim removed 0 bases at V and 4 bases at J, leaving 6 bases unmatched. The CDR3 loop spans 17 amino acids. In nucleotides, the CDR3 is TGTGCCAGCAGCTTAGACCCCCCTAGCGGGGGTTACAATGAGCAGTTCTTC. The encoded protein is CASSLDPPSGGYNEQFF.

CDR3 sequence: CASSQRWVEQFF. CDR3 DNA: TGTGCCAGCAGTCAGCGGTGGGTTGAGCAGTTCTTC. The rearrangement uses TRBV6-1 and TRBJ2-1, with D possibly matching TRBD2 (5 bases). V lost 5 bases to trimming and J lost 9 bases, with 11 bases between them. CDR3 length: 12 residues. Looked up from germline, CDR1 is MNHNS and CDR2 is SASEGT.

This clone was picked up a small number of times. CDR3 amino acids: CASGRDFSYEQYF. The CDR3 bases are TGTGCCAGCGGCAGGGATTTCTCCTACGAGCAGTACTTC. V and J are TRBV6-5 and TRBJ2-7; D might be TRBD1 (5 bases). CDR1 and CDR2 (germline): MNHEY, SVGAGI. Trimming removed 8 bases from V and 0 bases from J, with 11 bases in between. The CDR3 is made up of 13 amino acids.

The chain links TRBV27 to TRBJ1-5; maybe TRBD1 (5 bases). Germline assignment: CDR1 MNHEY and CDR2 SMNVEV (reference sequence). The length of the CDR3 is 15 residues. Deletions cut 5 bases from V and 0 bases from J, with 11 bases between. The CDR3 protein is CASSHGHYSNQPQHF. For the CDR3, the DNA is TGTGCCAGCAGTCACGGACACTATAGCAATCAGCCCCAGCATTTT.

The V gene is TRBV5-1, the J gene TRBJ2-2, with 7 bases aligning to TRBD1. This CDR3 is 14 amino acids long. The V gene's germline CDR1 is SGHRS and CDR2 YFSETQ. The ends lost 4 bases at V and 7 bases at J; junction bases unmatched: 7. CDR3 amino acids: CASSPGQTFGELFF. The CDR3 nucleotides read TGCGCCAGCAGCCCGGGACAGACTTTCGGGGAGCTGTTTTTT.

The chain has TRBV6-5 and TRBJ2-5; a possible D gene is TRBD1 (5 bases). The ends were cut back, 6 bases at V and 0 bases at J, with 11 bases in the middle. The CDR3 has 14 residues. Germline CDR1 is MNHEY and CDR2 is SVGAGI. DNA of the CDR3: TGTGCCAGCAGAGGGGCCCTGTACCAAGAGACCCAGTACTTC. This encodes CASRGALYQETQYF.

The CDR3 reads CASGPSRKIYNEQFF. The CDR3 nucleotides are TGTGCCAGCGGCCCTTCTAGAAAAATCTACAATGAGCAGTTCTTC. The gene calls are TRBV28 and TRBJ2-1; no clear D gene. Trimming took 8 bases from V and 3 from J, leaving 17 bases between them. Germline V gene sequence: CDR1 MDHEN, CDR2 SYDVKM. This CDR3 is built from 15 residues.

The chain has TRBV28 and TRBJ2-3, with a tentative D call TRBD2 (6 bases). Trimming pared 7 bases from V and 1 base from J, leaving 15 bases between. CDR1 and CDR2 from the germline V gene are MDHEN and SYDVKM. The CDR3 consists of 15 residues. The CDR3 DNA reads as TGTGCCAGCAACCGACCCGGGAGAGGCACAGATACGCAGTATTTT. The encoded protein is CASNRPGRGTDTQYF.

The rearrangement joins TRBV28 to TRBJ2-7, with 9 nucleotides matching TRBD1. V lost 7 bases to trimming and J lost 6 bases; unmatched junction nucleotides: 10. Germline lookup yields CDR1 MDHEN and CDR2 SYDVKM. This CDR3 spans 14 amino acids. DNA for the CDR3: TGTGCCAGCACCTCCGGGACAGGGCATCGCGAGCAGTACTTC. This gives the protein CASTSGTGHREQYF.

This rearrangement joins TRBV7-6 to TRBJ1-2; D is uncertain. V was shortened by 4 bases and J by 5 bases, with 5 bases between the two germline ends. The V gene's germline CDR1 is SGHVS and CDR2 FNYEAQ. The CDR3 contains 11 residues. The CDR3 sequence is CASSSGYGYTF. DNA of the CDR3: TGTGCCAGCAGCTCGGGGTATGGCTACACCTTC.

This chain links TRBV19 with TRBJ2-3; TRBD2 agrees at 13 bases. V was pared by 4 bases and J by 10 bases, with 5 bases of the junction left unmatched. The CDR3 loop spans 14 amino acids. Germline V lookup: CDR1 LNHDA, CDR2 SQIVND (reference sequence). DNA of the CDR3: TGTGCCAGTAGTAGATTACTAGCGGGGGGGGCGCAGTATTTT. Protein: CASSRLLAGGAQYF.

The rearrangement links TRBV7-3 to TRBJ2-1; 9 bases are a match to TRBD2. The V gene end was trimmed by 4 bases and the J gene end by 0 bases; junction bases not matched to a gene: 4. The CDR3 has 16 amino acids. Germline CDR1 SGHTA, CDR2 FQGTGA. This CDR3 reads CASSYSGSISYNEQFF. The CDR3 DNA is TGTGCCAGCAGCTATAGCGGGAGTATCTCCTACAATGAGCAGTTCTTC.

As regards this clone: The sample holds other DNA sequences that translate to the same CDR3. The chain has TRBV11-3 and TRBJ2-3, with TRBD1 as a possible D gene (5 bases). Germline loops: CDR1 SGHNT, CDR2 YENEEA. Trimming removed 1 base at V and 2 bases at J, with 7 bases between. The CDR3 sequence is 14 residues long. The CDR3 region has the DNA TGTGCCAGCAGCTTAGGGACAAACACAGATACGCAGTATTTT. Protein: CASSLGTNTDTQYF.

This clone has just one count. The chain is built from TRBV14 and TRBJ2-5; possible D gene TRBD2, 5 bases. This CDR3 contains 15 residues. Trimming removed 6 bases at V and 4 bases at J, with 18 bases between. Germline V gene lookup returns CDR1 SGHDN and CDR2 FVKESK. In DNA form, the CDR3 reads TGTGCCAGCAGGCCGGGAATAGCATCCGGAGAGACCCAGTACTTC. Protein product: CASRPGIASGETQYF. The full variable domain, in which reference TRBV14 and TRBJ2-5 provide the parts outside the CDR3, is EAGVTQFPSHSVIEKGQTVTLRCDPISGHDNLYWYRRVMGKEIKFLLHFVKESKQDESGMPNNRFLAERTGGTYSTLKVQPAELEDSGVYFCASRPGIASGETQYFGPGTRLLVL.

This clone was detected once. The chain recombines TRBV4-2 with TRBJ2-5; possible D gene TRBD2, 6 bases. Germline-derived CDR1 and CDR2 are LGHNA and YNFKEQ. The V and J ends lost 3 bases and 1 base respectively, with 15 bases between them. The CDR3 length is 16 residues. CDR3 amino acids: CASSQRPSAPQETQYF. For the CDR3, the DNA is TGTGCCAGCAGCCAGAGACCTAGCGCCCCCCAAGAGACCCAGTACTTC.

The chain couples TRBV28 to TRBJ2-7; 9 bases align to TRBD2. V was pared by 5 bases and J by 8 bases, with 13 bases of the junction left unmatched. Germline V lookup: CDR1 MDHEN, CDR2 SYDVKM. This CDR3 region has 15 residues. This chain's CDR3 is CASSPPRAGGVQQYF. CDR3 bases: TGTGCCAGCAGTCCGCCCAGGGCGGGAGGGGTTCAGCAGTACTTC.

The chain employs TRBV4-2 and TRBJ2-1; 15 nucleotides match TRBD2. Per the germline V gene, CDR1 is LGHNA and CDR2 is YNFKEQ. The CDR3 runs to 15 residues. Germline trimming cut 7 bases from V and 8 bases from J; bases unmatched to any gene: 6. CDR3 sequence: CASTRGLAGGDEQFF. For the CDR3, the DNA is TGTGCCAGCACAAGAGGACTAGCGGGAGGGGATGAGCAGTTCTTC.